The TCR beta chain described here comes from a study of blood T cell repertoires in COVID-19. About the study: The United States, Italy and Spain provided the acute and convalescent COVID-19 samples. The analysed material was cDNA or gDNA that came from T cells, B-cell-depleted T cells, or PBMCs.

The germline gives CDR1 MNHEY, CDR2 SVGAGI. Germline trimming cut 7 bases from V and 6 bases from J; bases unmatched to any gene: 6. CDR3 length: 13 amino acids. Cohort allocation depended upon clinical history that participants reported. Authors' methods: Amplifying reference gene primers gave estimates of nucleated cell counts. The assay was immunoSEQ multiplex PCR, and TCRdb's table has in-frame clones only and misses some. The DNA was the basis for D and trimming; V, J and clone size are from that table. The sample has a few hundred thousand clones, 80% to 90% seen once; the top ten hold less than 1.2%.

V usage is TRBV6-5 and J usage is TRBJ1-3; 7 bases match TRBD1. The TCR originated in a man aged 18-30 years who had recovered from COVID-19. Input material: PBMCs or T cells enriched from blood (not recorded which). The CDR3 nucleotides are TGTGCCAGCACTCGACAGGGTTCAAACACCATATATTTT. Its translation is CASTRQGSNTIYF.